This TCR beta chain derives from a study of breast tumors, draining lymph nodes, adjacent tissues. TCRdb re-analysed the multiplex PCR reads in MiXCR, keeping a single row per CDR3 protein. The sample consists of 150,000 to 200,000 distinct CDR3 sequences, 33% of them appearing once. Breast cancer patients provided tissue from their axillary draining lymph nodes. With 4 bases removed from V and 0 bases from J, the gap between germline ends came to 12 bases. Germline CDR1 SGHTS, CDR2 YDEGEE. This CDR3 has 15 amino acids. This clonotype has ten or more counts. V is TRBV5-8 and J is TRBJ2-3; D is perhaps TRBD2 (5 bases). Sequencing was done on a sample of axillary lymph node tissue. The TCR was taken from a female donor with breast cancer. Some clones in this sample may be carry-over from other donors' samples. CDR3 in DNA: TGTGCCAGCAGCCGAGGGATCTCTAGCACAGATACGCAGTATTTT. This gives the protein CASSRGISSTDTQYF.